One sample yielded the 22 T cell receptor beta chains listed below, sequenced in a study of early T cells in non-severe SARS-CoV-2 infection. TCRdb re-derived calls from the 5' RACE reads in MiXCR, one entry per CDR3 protein. The table includes about 100,000 distinct CDR3 sequences, around 13% detected once. The sequencing input was whole blood. These receptors all come from an adult who was a healthcare worker with PCR-confirmed SARS-CoV-2 infection or an uninfected control (not recorded which).

This clonotype was recorded many times. The chain recombines TRBV25-1 with TRBJ1-5; possible D gene TRBD1, 5 bases. CDR3 size: 14 residues. V shed 1 base and J shed 4 bases, with 8 bases lying between them. Germline values: CDR1 MGHDK, CDR2 SYGVNS. CDR3 protein: CASSEFGGNQPQHF. The CDR3 bases are TGTGCCAGCAGTGAATTTGGGGGGAATCAGCCCCAGCATTTT.

The rearrangement uses TRBV4-1 and TRBJ1-1; the match to TRBD1 covers 8 bases. CDR1 is MGHRA, CDR2 YSYEKL, per germline. V lost 3 bases, J lost 0 bases, and 3 bases stayed unmatched. The CDR3 runs 15 residues. The CDR3 DNA follows: TGCGCCAGCAGCCACAAGGGACAGGTGAACACTGAAGCTTTCTTT. This sequence encodes CASSHKGQVNTEAFF.

This clonotype occurred many times. CDR3: CASSQVLAGGLSSYNEQFF. The CDR3 DNA is TGCGCCAGCAGCCAAGTACTAGCGGGAGGCCTTAGCTCCTACAATGAGCAGTTCTTC. The chain employs TRBV4-1 and TRBJ2-1; 12 nucleotides line up with TRBD2. CDR3 length equals 19 residues. In germline, CDR1 is MGHRA, CDR2 YSYEKL. The J segment lost 0 bases and the V segment lost 1 base, leaving 7 bases of the junction unmatched.

V usage is TRBV20-1 and J usage is TRBJ1-4; 9 bases are a match to TRBD1. The germline V gene encodes CDR1 DFQATT and CDR2 SNEGSKA (reference sequence). The J segment lost 7 bases and the V segment lost 5 bases, leaving 5 bases of the junction unmatched. The CDR3 has 13 amino acids. For the CDR3, the DNA is TGCAGTGCTCCGGGGACAGGGAGTGAAAAACTGTTTTTT. Protein product: CSAPGTGSEKLFF.

This chain uses TRBV28 with TRBJ1-4; 8 nucleotides line up with TRBD1. The V segment lost 5 bases and the J segment 8 bases; nucleotides outside the gene matches: 10. Per germline, CDR1 MDHEN and CDR2 SYDVKM. The CDR3 is 15 amino acids. DNA for the CDR3: TGTGCCAGCAGTGCGTCTGAGACAGGGGAAGAAAAACTGTTTTTT. Protein sequence: CASSASETGEEKLFF.

There are a few counts of this clonotype. This rearrangement joins TRBV5-1 to TRBJ2-3; D remains unclear. The ends were cut back, 0 bases at V and 8 bases at J, with 16 bases in the middle. The CDR3 consists of 15 residues. Per the germline V gene, CDR1 is SGHRS and CDR2 is YFSETQ. CDR3 protein: CASSLDGRIRRTQYF. CDR3 DNA: TGCGCCAGCAGCTTGGACGGGCGGATCCGCCGTACGCAGTATTTT.

This clonotype came up many times. The CDR3 loop reads CSARGRSYEQYF. DNA for the CDR3: TGCAGTGCTAGAGGACGCTCCTACGAGCAGTACTTC. The chain couples TRBV20-1 to TRBJ2-7; no clear D gene. This CDR3 comprises 12 residues. Germline V gene sequence: CDR1 DFQATT, CDR2 SNEGSKA (reference sequence). V lost 1 base to trimming and J lost 0 bases, with 4 bases between them.

The genes are TRBV6-5 and TRBJ2-2; D unclear. V gave up 5 bases and J gave up 4 bases, with 14 bases separating them. CDR1 is MNHEY, CDR2 SVGAGI, per germline. The CDR3 length is 15 residues. CDR3 nucleotide sequence: TGTGCCAGCAGTCCCCTGGCCGTTGCCACCGGGGAGCTGTTTTTT. This translates into CASSPLAVATGELFF.

The chain is built from TRBV7-3 and TRBJ2-2; D uncertain. Trimming left V 5 bases short and J 10 bases short, with 20 bases between. Germline V gene data show CDR1 as SGHTA and CDR2 as FQGTGA. The CDR3 runs 15 residues. The CDR3 sequence: CASSRVGGLNEELFF. CDR3 nucleotides: TGTGCCAGCAGCCGCGTGGGTGGGCTTAACGAGGAGCTGTTTTTT.

This clonotype was seen more than once but under ten times. This chain links TRBV20-1 with TRBJ2-3, with 9 bases lining up with TRBD1. The junction had 6 bases not matched to a gene; V was cut back by 7 bases and J by 1 base. The V gene's germline CDR1 is DFQATT and CDR2 SNEGSKA (reference sequence). The CDR3 has 14 amino acids. The chain's CDR3 is CSGMTGGRTDTQYF. The CDR3 region has the DNA TGCAGTGGGATGACAGGGGGTCGCACAGATACGCAGTATTTT.

This clonotype was seen just once. The chain carries TRBV29-1 and TRBJ2-1; TRBD2 agrees at 9 bases. The CDR3 extends over 13 amino acids. Germline CDR1 and CDR2: SQVTM and ANQGSEA. V dropped 7 bases and J dropped 3; count of bases not matched to a gene: 4. The CDR3 here is CSAKREVYNEQFF. The CDR3 DNA reads TGCAGCGCCAAGCGGGAGGTCTACAATGAGCAGTTCTTC.

The rearrangement uses TRBV20-1 and TRBJ1-4, with 7 positions matching TRBD1. Per the germline V gene, CDR1 is DFQATT and CDR2 is SNEGSKA (reference sequence). Trimming cost V 1 base and J 1 base; bases outside gene matches: 6. The CDR3 has 16 amino acids. The CDR3 nucleotides are TGCAGTGCTAGAGTTCCAAGACAGGGAACTAATGAAAAACTGTTTTTT. It specifies CSARVPRQGTNEKLFF.

This clonotype has at least ten counts. The V gene is TRBV12-3 or TRBV12-4, the J gene TRBJ2-2; no clear D gene. Between the trimmed V and J ends, which lost 5 bases and 3 bases, there was a span of 10 bases. The CDR3 consists of 14 residues. The CDR3 reads CASSPRAYTGELFF. The DNA of the CDR3 is TGTGCCAGCAGTCCCCGGGCCTACACCGGGGAGCTGTTTTTT.

The chain carries TRBV20-1 and TRBJ2-7; D uncertain. V lost 0 bases and J lost 2, with 11 bases in between. Germline CDR1 is DFQATT and CDR2 is SNEGSKA (reference sequence). The CDR3 spans 14 residues. DNA of the CDR3: TGCAGTGCTAGAGATGGTGGCTACACCTACGAGCAGTACTTC. Its translation: CSARDGGYTYEQYF.

The V and J genes are TRBV4-1 and TRBJ2-7, with TRBD2 matching 8 bases. The CDR3 sequence is 15 residues long. Germline V CDR1 and CDR2: MGHRA, YSYEKL. V trimming: 4 bases; J trimming: 2 bases; junction bases outside the gene matches: 7. The CDR3 is CASSLSDGGAYEQYF. CDR3 bases: TGCGCCAGCAGCCTGTCAGACGGGGGGGCCTACGAGCAGTACTTC.

The table lists this clonotype with many counts. The rearrangement links TRBV5-1 to TRBJ2-3; D is uncertain. The V gene lost 1 base and the J gene lost 6 bases, with 9 bases spanning the gap. The CDR3 runs to 13 residues. Germline lookup yields CDR1 SGHRS and CDR2 YFSETQ. CDR3 nucleotides: TGCGCCAGCAGCTTGTCTACTTCGGATACGCAGTATTTT. It specifies CASSLSTSDTQYF.

Many counts were recorded for this clonotype. This chain joins TRBV15 and TRBJ2-1; D gene ambiguous. V was pared by 4 bases and J by 6 bases, with 13 bases between. The V gene's germline CDR1 is LNHNV and CDR2 YYDKDF (reference sequence). CDR3 length equals 14 residues. CDR3 coding DNA: TGTGCCACCAGCATACAAGGACCACCCAATGAGCAGTTCTTC. Its protein is CATSIQGPPNEQFF. The full variable domain, its missing parts supplied by reference TRBV15 and TRBJ2-1, is DAMVIQNPRYQVTQFGKPVTLSCSQTLNHNVMYWYQQKSSQAPKLLFHYYDKDFNNEADTPDNFQSRRPNTSFCFLDIRSPGLGDTAMYLCATSIQGPPNEQFFGPGTRLTVL.

The genes are TRBV7-9 and TRBJ2-1; D possibly corresponds to TRBD2 (6 bases). The germline V and J ends were trimmed by 7 bases and 9 bases, with 19 bases remaining between them. Germline V gene data show CDR1 as SEHNR and CDR2 as FQNEAQ (reference sequence). There are 14 residues in the CDR3. This CDR3 is CASNGGNFYAEQFF. In DNA form, the CDR3 reads TGTGCCAGCAATGGGGGGAACTTTTATGCTGAGCAGTTCTTC.

Only a few counts were recorded for this clonotype. V is TRBV5-1 and J is TRBJ1-4; D not resolved. Germline-derived CDR1 and CDR2 are SGHRS and YFSETQ. The CDR3 spans 16 residues. V gave up 0 bases and J gave up 8 bases, with 17 bases separating them. Here the CDR3 reads CASSLAYAAGSEKLFF. The DNA for the CDR3 is TGCGCCAGCAGCTTGGCTTACGCAGCTGGGTCGGAAAAACTGTTTTTT.

The V and J genes are TRBV20-1 and TRBJ2-4; D gene unclear. The V end lost 1 base, the J end lost 0 bases, and 19 bases lay between the germline ends. Looked up from germline, CDR1 is DFQATT and CDR2 is SNEGSKA (reference sequence). This CDR3 is built from 18 residues. CDR3 amino acids: CSARVKYSNSLAKNIQYF. CDR3 sequence (DNA): TGCAGTGCTAGAGTTAAGTACAGTAATTCCCTAGCCAAAAACATTCAGTACTTC.

This clonotype came up many times. The chain carries TRBV12-3 or TRBV12-4 and TRBJ2-2, with TRBD2 identical over 7 bases. Germline trimming cut 6 bases from V and 3 bases from J; bases unmatched to any gene: 1. There are 13 residues in the CDR3. The CDR3 nucleotides are TGTGCCAGCAGACGGGAGGACACCGGGGAGCTGTTTTTT. The encoded protein is CASRREDTGELFF.

In this sample, this clonotype turned up a few times. This chain uses TRBV20-1 with TRBJ2-1; a possible D gene is TRBD2 (6 bases). The V end lost 0 bases, the J end lost 5 bases, and 14 bases lay between the germline ends. The CDR3 totals 15 residues. Per germline, CDR1 DFQATT and CDR2 SNEGSKA (reference sequence). In DNA form, the CDR3 reads TGCAGTGCTAGAGATGGGGGGACGGGAGACAATGAGCAGTTCTTC. This sequence encodes CSARDGGTGDNEQFF.